Below are 32 T cell receptor beta chains sequenced from a single sample in a study of Ad26.COV2.S vaccination and SARS-CoV-2 variants. TCRdb's copy holds only in-frame clones and misses some; the assay was immunoSEQ multiplex PCR. The sample shows some 290,000 clones, around 85% of them seen only once. The treatment is: roughly 19 received Ad26.COV2.S at low or high dose, single or two shots; a few received placebo; per-sample allocation not given. On day 63 after the first injection, vaccine and placebo recipients gave samples. The sequenced sample was peripheral blood, obtained in a trial of Ad26.COV2.S vaccine versus placebo. These receptors were collected from a person aged 18 to 59 who received the Ad26.COV2.S COVID-19 vaccine or a placebo.

The genes are TRBV4-1 and TRBJ2-7, with a possible D match to TRBD1 (7 bases). The germline gives CDR1 MGHRA, CDR2 YSYEKL. Deletions cut 0 bases from V and 1 base from J, with 16 bases between. This CDR3 spans 17 amino acids. The CDR3 loop is CASSQEVRGDSSYEQYF. CDR3 sequence (DNA): TGCGCCAGCAGCCAAGAGGTCCGCGGGGACAGTTCCTACGAGCAGTACTTC.

The rearrangement uses TRBV3-1 (or the pseudogene TRBV3-2) and TRBJ2-1; a possible D gene is TRBD2 (6 bases). This CDR3 has 16 residues. V lost 0 bases and J 5 bases, leaving 14 bases between the germline ends. The germline CDR1 and CDR2 sequences are LGHDT and YNNKEL (reference sequence). As DNA, the CDR3 is TGTGCCAGCAGCCAAGATCCGTGGGGGGTTCACAATGAGCAGTTCTTC. This translates into CASSQDPWGVHNEQFF.

J is TRBJ2-5 and V is TRBV7-3, with TRBD2 matching 8 bases. The germline V gene encodes CDR1 SGHTA and CDR2 FQGTGA. The V and J ends lost 5 bases and 2 bases, in that order; junction bases with no gene match: 4. The length of the CDR3 is 14 residues. CDR3: CASSKSGGQETQYF. The CDR3 nucleotides are TGTGCCAGCAGCAAGAGCGGGGGTCAAGAGACCCAGTACTTC.

V is TRBV15 and J is TRBJ2-2; D call uncertain. The V gene lost 0 bases and the J gene lost 6 bases, with 17 bases spanning the gap. The CDR3 covers 17 residues. CDR1 is LNHNV and CDR2 is YYDKDF in the germline V gene (reference sequence). The CDR3 sequence: CATSRDRPFITAGELFF. CDR3 sequence (DNA): TGTGCCACCAGCAGAGACAGGCCCTTTATCACCGCCGGGGAGCTGTTTTTT.

This rearrangement joins TRBV2 to TRBJ1-2, with no clear D. In germline, CDR1 is SNHLY, CDR2 FYNNEI. CDR3 length: 14 residues. Deletions cut 1 base from V and 3 bases from J, with 9 bases between. The CDR3 region has the DNA TGTGCCAGCAGTGAAGATTCGCGATACTATGGCTACACCTTC. It specifies CASSEDSRYYGYTF.

This clone was seen just once. The chain has TRBV19 and TRBJ2-1, with TRBD2 identical over 7 bases. Trimming cost V 9 bases and J 5 bases; bases outside gene matches: 13. CDR3 length equals 15 residues. Germline V gene sequence: CDR1 LNHDA, CDR2 SQIVND (reference sequence). The CDR3 reads CASPFKSGVNNEQFF. DNA of the CDR3: TGTGCCAGCCCTTTCAAAAGCGGGGTCAACAATGAGCAGTTCTTC.

The chain employs TRBV7-2 and TRBJ2-5; TRBD2 aligns across 9 bases. The CDR3 loop spans 15 amino acids. Germline CDR1 and CDR2: SGHTA and FQGNSA. J lost 4 bases, V lost 3 bases, and 6 bases had no gene match. CDR3 residues: CASSFISGGAETQYF. As DNA, the CDR3 is TGTGCCAGCAGCTTTATTAGCGGGGGTGCAGAGACCCAGTACTTC.

The CDR3 DNA sequence: TGCGCCAGCAGCTTAGAGGGGCCGCTGGTATTGGAAAAACTGTTTTTT. Amino acid sequence: CASSLEGPLVLEKLFF. The V gene is TRBV5-1, the J gene TRBJ1-4; possible D gene TRBD1, 5 bases. In germline, CDR1 is SGHRS, CDR2 YFSETQ. The CDR3 is made up of 16 amino acids. V was shortened by 2 bases and J by 8 bases, with 19 bases between the two germline ends.

This clone was picked up one time. The chain combines TRBV11-2 with TRBJ2-7, with D hard to call. The CDR3 is 15 residues long. The germline V gene has CDR1 SGHAT and CDR2 FQNNGV. V was shortened by 6 bases and J by 0 bases, with 15 bases between the two germline ends. The CDR3 spells CASSLKGQSSYEQYF. Written as DNA, the CDR3 is TGTGCCAGCAGTCTTAAGGGTCAGAGCTCCTACGAGCAGTACTTC.

The J gene is TRBJ1-3, the V gene TRBV19, with D perhaps TRBD1 (6 bases). Per the germline V gene, CDR1 is LNHDA and CDR2 is SQIVND (reference sequence). The CDR3 extends over 15 amino acids. Trimming left V 6 bases short and J 0 bases short, with 12 bases between. The CDR3 sequence: CASRRDIRSGNTIYF. As DNA, the CDR3 is TGTGCCAGTAGACGGGACATACGCTCTGGAAACACCATATATTTT.

This sequence joins TRBV7-9 and TRBJ2-1; TRBD1 agrees at 7 bases. Per the germline V gene, CDR1 is SEHNR and CDR2 is FQNEAQ (reference sequence). Germline trimming cut 2 bases from V and 0 bases from J; bases unmatched to any gene: 4. The CDR3 totals 16 residues. The CDR3 coding sequence is TGTGCCAGCAGCTTAACGACAGGGAGCTCCTACAATGAGCAGTTCTTC. Residues: CASSLTTGSSYNEQFF.

V gene TRBV6-5 combines with J gene TRBJ1-1; 9 positions match TRBD1. Germline CDR1 and CDR2: MNHEY and SVGAGI. The CDR3 loop spans 13 amino acids. With V trimmed by 5 bases and J by 4 bases, 2 bases remained unmatched. The CDR3 nucleotides read TGTGCCAGCAGTCGGGGACAGGGCACTGAAGCTTTCTTT. It translates to CASSRGQGTEAFF.

The J gene is TRBJ2-3, the V gene TRBV7-8; tentatively, D is TRBD1 or TRBD2 (5 bases each). The V end lost 4 bases, the J end lost 4 bases, and 18 bases lay between the germline ends. The CDR3 runs to 16 residues. The germline gives CDR1 SGHVS, CDR2 FQNEAQ. The CDR3: CASSSPGTNRADTQYF. In nucleotides, the CDR3 is TGTGCCAGCAGCTCACCCGGGACCAATCGGGCAGATACGCAGTATTTT.

Only one count was recorded for this clone. The J gene is TRBJ1-6, the V gene TRBV5-6; TRBD1 aligns across 12 bases. Trimming at V came to 4 bases and at J to 5 bases, leaving 4 bases not matched to a gene. This CDR3 is built from 16 residues. Germline CDR1 SGHDT, CDR2 YYEEEE. The CDR3 loop is CASSPGTGGNNSPLHF. The CDR3 DNA reads as TGTGCCAGCAGCCCCGGGACAGGGGGCAATAATTCACCCCTCCACTTT.

The rearrangement joins TRBV11-2 to TRBJ1-1, with 7 bases fitting TRBD1. The CDR3 totals 13 residues. Germline CDR1 reads SGHAT; CDR2 reads FQNNGV. V lost 5 bases and J lost 6; bases outside the gene matches: 6. The CDR3 DNA sequence: TGTGCCAGCAGCCCCAGACAGGGTTCTGAAGCTTTCTTT. It yields the protein CASSPRQGSEAFF.

CDR3 in DNA: TGTGCCAGCAGCCCTCGACAGGGGATCTATGGCTACACCTTC. Translated: CASSPRQGIYGYTF. The rearrangement joins TRBV11-1 to TRBJ1-2; 8 nucleotides match TRBD1. The trim removed 5 bases at V and 4 bases at J, leaving 6 bases unmatched. The CDR3 consists of 14 residues. Germline V gives CDR1 SGHAT, CDR2 FQDESV (reference sequence). Full variable domain (rest looked up from reference TRBV11-1 and TRBJ1-2): EAEVAQSPRYKITEKSQAVAFWCDPISGHATLYWYRQILGQGPELLVQFQDESVVDDSQLPKDRFSAERLKGVDSTLKIQPAELGDSAMYLCASSPRQGIYGYTFGSGTRLTVV.

The chain has TRBV6-4 and TRBJ1-6, with D perhaps TRBD1 (6 bases). The germline V gene encodes CDR1 MRHNA and CDR2 SNTAGT. The length of the CDR3 is 19 residues. V was cut by 0 bases and J by 0 bases, with 15 bases left in between. In DNA, the CDR3 is TGTGCCAGCAGTGACTCGAGGAGGGGGACGAGCTCCTATAATTCACCCCTCCACTTT. The encoded protein is CASSDSRRGTSSYNSPLHF.

V usage is TRBV6-5 and J usage is TRBJ1-4; the match to TRBD1 covers 7 bases. Trimming at V came to 2 bases and at J to 10 bases, leaving 10 bases not matched to a gene. The CDR3 has 15 amino acids. CDR1 is MNHEY and CDR2 is SVGAGI in the germline V gene. CDR3: CASSYGPRTGGKLFF. The CDR3 DNA is TGTGCCAGCAGTTACGGTCCGAGGACAGGTGGAAAACTGTTTTTT.

The V gene is TRBV30, the J gene TRBJ2-7; D is perhaps TRBD2 (6 bases). V lost 3 bases, J lost 0 bases, and 12 bases lay in between. The CDR3 is 14 amino acids. In germline, CDR1 is GTSNPN, CDR2 SVGIG (reference sequence). The chain's CDR3 is CAWRGLGSSYEQYF. CDR3 bases: TGTGCCTGGAGGGGACTCGGGAGCTCCTACGAGCAGTACTTC.

The V and J genes are TRBV21-1 and TRBJ2-1. TRBV21-1 constitutes a pseudogene. CDR3 length equals 16 residues. CDR3 sequence reads: CASSKDKTDSYNEQFF. The CDR3 DNA follows: TGTGCCAGCAGCAAAGACAAGACCGACTCCTACAATGAGCAGTTCTTC.

The chain couples TRBV15 to TRBJ1-2, with D maybe TRBD1 (5 bases). From germline, CDR1 is LNHNV and CDR2 YYDKDF (reference sequence). V was shortened by 1 base and J by 1 base, with 19 bases between the two germline ends. CDR3 length equals 18 residues. CDR3 protein: CATSRGQGAGLSNYGYTF. The CDR3 DNA sequence: TGTGCCACCAGCAGAGGTCAAGGGGCAGGTTTAAGTAACTATGGCTACACCTTC.

In this sample, this clone turned up once. The chain carries TRBV28 and TRBJ2-7, with 7 bases matching TRBD1. Germline-derived CDR1 and CDR2 are MDHEN and SYDVKM. V lost 5 bases, J lost 0 bases, and 4 bases stayed unmatched. The CDR3 extends over 14 amino acids. CDR3: CASSRTGYSYEQYF. DNA of the CDR3: TGTGCCAGCAGTCGGACAGGTTACTCCTACGAGCAGTACTTC. The full variable domain, its missing parts supplied by reference TRBV28 and TRBJ2-7, is DVKVTQSSRYLVKRTGEKVFLECVQDMDHENMFWYRQDPGLGLRLIYFSYDVKMKEKGDIPEGYSVSREKKERFSLILESASTNQTSMYLCASSRTGYSYEQYFGPGTRLTVT.

V usage is TRBV7-2 and J usage is TRBJ2-5, with 7 bases that match TRBD2. The CDR3 is made up of 14 amino acids. CDR1 and CDR2 (germline): SGHTA, FQGNSA. After removal of 7 bases from V and 5 bases from J, the junction contained 10 bases not matched to a gene. This chain's CDR3 is CASKDRLAFETQYF. The CDR3 nucleotides read TGTGCCAGCAAGGACCGACTAGCATTTGAGACCCAGTACTTC.

J is TRBJ1-5 and V is TRBV7-9; D is undetermined. The CDR3 runs to 15 residues. The germline V gene has CDR1 SEHNR and CDR2 FQNEAQ (reference sequence). Trimming removed 1 base from V and 5 bases from J, with 12 bases in between. CDR3: CASSLGGRSYQPQHF. The DNA for the CDR3 is TGTGCCAGCAGCTTAGGGGGTAGGTCCTATCAGCCCCAGCATTTT.

The chain employs TRBV6-5 and TRBJ1-1; no clear D gene. The CDR3 runs to 12 residues. The V and J ends lost 8 bases and 0 bases respectively, with 7 bases between them. CDR1 is MNHEY and CDR2 is SVGAGI in the germline V gene. The CDR3 loop is CASRSMNTEAFF. CDR3 DNA: TGTGCCAGCCGATCTATGAACACTGAAGCTTTCTTT.

This clone has only one observation. This rearrangement joins TRBV5-6 to TRBJ2-3, with TRBD1 matching over 9 bases. The CDR3 covers 12 residues. V gave up 4 bases and J gave up 11 bases; unmatched junction bases: 5. Germline CDR1 SGHDT, CDR2 YYEEEE. In nucleotides, the CDR3 is TGTGCCAGCAGCAGGACAGGGGAATTGCAGTATTTT. Encoded protein: CASSRTGELQYF.

The genes are TRBV19 and TRBJ2-3; perhaps TRBD2 as D (5 bases). Trimming stripped 4 bases from V and 1 base from J, with 12 bases between. Germline V gives CDR1 LNHDA, CDR2 SQIVND (reference sequence). The CDR3 extends over 15 amino acids. The CDR3: CASSRVKRGTDTQYF. The CDR3 bases are TGTGCCAGTAGTAGGGTCAAGAGGGGCACAGATACGCAGTATTTT.

The genes are TRBV15 and TRBJ1-2; D call uncertain. The CDR3 is made up of 12 amino acids. Germline lookup yields CDR1 LNHNV and CDR2 YYDKDF (reference sequence). V lost 2 bases and J lost 5, with 6 bases in between. CDR3 residues: CATSRSLYGYTF. As DNA, the CDR3 is TGTGCCACCAGCAGAAGTTTGTATGGCTACACCTTC.

This clone occurred a few times. The genes are TRBV5-6 and TRBJ1-1, with unresolved D. The CDR3 consists of 14 residues. Germline V gene data show CDR1 as SGHDT and CDR2 as YYEEEE. Trimming stripped 5 bases from V and 4 bases from J, with 15 bases between. The CDR3 DNA reads as TGTGCCAGCAGTGATGGAATTTCGCGCACTGAAGCTTTCTTT. Its translation is CASSDGISRTEAFF.

V is TRBV15 and J is TRBJ1-4; 7 bases line up with TRBD1. V shed 3 bases and J 2 bases; nucleotides not matched to a gene: 15. The length of the CDR3 is 19 residues. Germline V gives CDR1 LNHNV, CDR2 YYDKDF (reference sequence). CDR3 coding DNA: TGTGCCACCAGCAGGTTACCGGACAGGACCGGAGGTACTAATGAAAAACTGTTTTTT. Amino acids: CATSRLPDRTGGTNEKLFF.

This clone was seen a single time. The J gene is TRBJ2-3, the V gene TRBV28; perhaps D is TRBD1 or TRBD2 (5 bases each). Trimming shortened V by 3 bases and J by 1 base, and 11 bases separated the two germline ends. CDR1 and CDR2 (germline): MDHEN, SYDVKM. The CDR3 totals 15 residues. Here the CDR3 DNA reads TGTGCCAGCAGTTTTGAGGGGAAAGGCACAGATACGCAGTATTTT. The encoded protein is CASSFEGKGTDTQYF.

The chain employs TRBV3-1 (or the pseudogene TRBV3-2) and TRBJ2-4, with D hard to call. The V and J ends lost 8 bases and 0 bases respectively, with 14 bases between them. The germline gives CDR1 LGHDT, CDR2 YNNKEL (reference sequence). The CDR3 has 15 amino acids. Here the CDR3 DNA reads TGTGCCAGCTCACCATCGGGTATAGCCAAAAACATTCAGTACTTC. Residues: CASSPSGIAKNIQYF.